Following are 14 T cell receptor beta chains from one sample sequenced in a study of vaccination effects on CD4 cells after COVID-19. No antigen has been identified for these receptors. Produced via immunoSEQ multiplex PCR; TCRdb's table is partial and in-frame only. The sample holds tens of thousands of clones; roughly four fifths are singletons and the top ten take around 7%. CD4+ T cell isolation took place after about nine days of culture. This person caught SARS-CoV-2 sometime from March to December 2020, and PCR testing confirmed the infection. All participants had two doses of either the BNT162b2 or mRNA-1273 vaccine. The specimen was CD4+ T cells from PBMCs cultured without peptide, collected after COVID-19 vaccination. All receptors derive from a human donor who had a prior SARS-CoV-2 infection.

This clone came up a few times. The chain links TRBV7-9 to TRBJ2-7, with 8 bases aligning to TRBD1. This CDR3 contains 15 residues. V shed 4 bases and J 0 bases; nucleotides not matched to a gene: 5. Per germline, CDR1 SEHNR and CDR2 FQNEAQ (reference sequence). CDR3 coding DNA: TGTGCCAGCAGCTCCCCGACAGGGGTCTCCTACGAGCAGTACTTC. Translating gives CASSSPTGVSYEQYF.

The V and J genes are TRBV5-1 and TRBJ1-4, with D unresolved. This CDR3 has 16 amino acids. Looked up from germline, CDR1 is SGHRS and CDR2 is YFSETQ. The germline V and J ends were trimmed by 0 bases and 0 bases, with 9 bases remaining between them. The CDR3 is CASSLAAAATNEKLFF. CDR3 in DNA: TGCGCCAGCAGCTTGGCAGCTGCGGCAACTAATGAAAAACTGTTTTTT.

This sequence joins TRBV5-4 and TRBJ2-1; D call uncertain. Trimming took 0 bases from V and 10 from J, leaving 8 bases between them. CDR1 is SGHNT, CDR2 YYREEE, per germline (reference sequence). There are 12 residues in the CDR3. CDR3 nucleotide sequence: TGTGCCAGCAGCTTGGCGAGCCGCGAGCAGTTCTTC. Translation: CASSLASREQFF.

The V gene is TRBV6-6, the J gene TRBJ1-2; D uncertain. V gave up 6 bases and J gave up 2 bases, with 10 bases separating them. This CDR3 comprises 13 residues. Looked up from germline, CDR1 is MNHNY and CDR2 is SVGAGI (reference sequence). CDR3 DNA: TGTGCCAGCAGGGAGTCAGGAAACTATGGCTACACCTTC. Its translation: CASRESGNYGYTF.

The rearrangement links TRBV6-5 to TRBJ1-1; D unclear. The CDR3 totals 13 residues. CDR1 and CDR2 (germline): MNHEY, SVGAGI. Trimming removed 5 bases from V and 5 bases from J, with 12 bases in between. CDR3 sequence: CASSTREVTEAFF. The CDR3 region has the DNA TGTGCCAGCAGTACGAGGGAGGTAACTGAAGCTTTCTTT.

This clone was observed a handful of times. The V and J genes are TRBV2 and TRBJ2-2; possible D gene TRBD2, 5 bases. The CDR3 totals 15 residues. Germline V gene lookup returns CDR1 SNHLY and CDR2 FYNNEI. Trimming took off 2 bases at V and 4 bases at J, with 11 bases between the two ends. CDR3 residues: CASSEMRVGTGELFF. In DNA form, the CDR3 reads TGTGCCAGCAGTGAAATGCGGGTTGGCACCGGGGAGCTGTTTTTT.

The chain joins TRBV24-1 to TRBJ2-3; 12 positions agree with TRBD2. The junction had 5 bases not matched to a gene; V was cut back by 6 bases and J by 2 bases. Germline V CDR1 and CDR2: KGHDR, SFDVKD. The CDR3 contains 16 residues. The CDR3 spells CATSQGLAGITDTQYF. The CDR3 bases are TGTGCCACCAGTCAAGGACTAGCGGGAATCACAGATACGCAGTATTTT.

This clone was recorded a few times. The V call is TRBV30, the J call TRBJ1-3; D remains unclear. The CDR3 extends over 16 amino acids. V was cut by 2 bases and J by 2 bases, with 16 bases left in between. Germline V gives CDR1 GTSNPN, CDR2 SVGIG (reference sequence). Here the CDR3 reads CAWSNFRVKTGNTIYF. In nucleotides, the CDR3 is TGTGCCTGGAGTAATTTTAGGGTTAAAACTGGAAACACCATATATTTT.

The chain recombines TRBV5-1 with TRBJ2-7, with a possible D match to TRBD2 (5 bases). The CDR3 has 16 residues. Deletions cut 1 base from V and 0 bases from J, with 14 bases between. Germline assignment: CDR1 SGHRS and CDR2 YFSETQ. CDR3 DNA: TGCGCCAGCAGCTTGACGGCGGGCCGGAACTCCTACGAGCAGTACTTC. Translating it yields CASSLTAGRNSYEQYF.

The CDR3 DNA follows: TGTGCCAGTAGAGACAGGGGGCATGGCTACACCTTC. It is translated as CASRDRGHGYTF. The chain uses TRBV19 and TRBJ1-2, with 10 bases fitting TRBD1. V shed 6 bases and J 6 bases; nucleotides not matched to a gene: 1. Germline CDR1 LNHDA, CDR2 SQIVND (reference sequence). The CDR3 runs 12 residues.

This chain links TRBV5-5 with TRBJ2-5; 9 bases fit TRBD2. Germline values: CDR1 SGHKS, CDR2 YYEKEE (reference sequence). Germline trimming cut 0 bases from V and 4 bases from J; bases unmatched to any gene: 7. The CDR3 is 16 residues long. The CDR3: CASSLVGLAGSETQYF. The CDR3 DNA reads TGTGCCAGCAGCTTGGTTGGGCTAGCGGGATCAGAGACCCAGTACTTC.

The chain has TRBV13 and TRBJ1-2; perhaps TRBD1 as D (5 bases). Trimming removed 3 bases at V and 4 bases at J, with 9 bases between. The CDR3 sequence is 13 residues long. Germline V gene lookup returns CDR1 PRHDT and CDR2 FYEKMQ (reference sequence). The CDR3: CASSFVQGYGYTF. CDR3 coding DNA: TGTGCCAGCAGCTTTGTCCAGGGCTATGGCTACACCTTC.

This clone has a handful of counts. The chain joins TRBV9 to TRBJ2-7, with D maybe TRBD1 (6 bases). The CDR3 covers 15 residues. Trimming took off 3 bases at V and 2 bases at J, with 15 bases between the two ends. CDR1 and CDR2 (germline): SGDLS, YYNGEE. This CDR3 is CASSAKTGNTYEQYF. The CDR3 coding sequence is TGTGCCAGCAGCGCAAAGACAGGAAATACCTACGAGCAGTACTTC.

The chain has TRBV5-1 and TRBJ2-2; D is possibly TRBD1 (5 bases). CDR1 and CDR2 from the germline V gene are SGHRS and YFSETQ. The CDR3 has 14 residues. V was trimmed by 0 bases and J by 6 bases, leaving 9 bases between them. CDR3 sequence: CASSLEGRAGELFF. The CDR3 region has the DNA TGCGCCAGCAGCTTGGAGGGCAGGGCCGGGGAGCTGTTTTTT.